The text below deals with one T cell receptor (beta chain). Its antigen remains unknown. A junction end diverges from the germline sequence, so it may reflect a read error. This sample was taken from a study of vaccination effects on CD4 cells after COVID-19. Study information: The second dose preceded post-vaccine samples by a median of 72 days.

The CDR3 sequence is 15 residues long. Germline CDR1 and CDR2: KGHSH and LQKENI. The method was immunoSEQ multiplex PCR; TCRdb's version includes in-frame clones alone and lacks a portion of them. The sample contains 45,000 to 55,000 clones, about 70% of which appear only once. Subsequent to 10 days of culture, CD4+ T cells were isolated. Participants were vaccinated with two doses of either the BNT162b2 or mRNA-1273 vaccine. The receptor's source is a human donor who received a COVID-19 vaccine. The sample consisted of CD4+ T cells from PBMCs cultured without peptide, taken after COVID-19 vaccination. J is TRBJ1-3 and V is TRBV18; D unclear. CDR3 sequence: CASSPVLVVGDTIYF. The DNA of the CDR3 is TGTGCCAGCTCACCCGTTCTTGTGGTTGGAGACACCATATATTTT. The variable domain in full, with the rest retrieved from reference TRBV18 and TRBJ1-3, is NAGVMQNPRHLVRRRGQEARLRCSPMKGHSHVYWYRQLPEEGLKFMVYLQKENIIDESGMPKERFSAEFPKEGPSILRIQQVVRGDSAAYFCASSPVLVVGDTIYFGEGSWLTVV.